One and the same sample provided the 3 T cell receptor beta chains below, sequenced in a study of technical replicates of blood from several donors. Here immunoSEQ multiplex PCR was the method, and the copy in TCRdb shows in-frame clones only, minus some. The sample lists around 98,000 clones; approximately 96% were seen once. Sequenced input: T cells isolated from PBMCs. These TCRs come from a human donor in good health.

This clone was recorded once. The rearrangement links TRBV11-2 to TRBJ2-7; TRBD2 matches 8 bases. Looked up from germline, CDR1 is SGHAT and CDR2 is FQNNGV. The CDR3 runs 14 residues. V trimming: 5 bases; J trimming: 2 bases; junction bases outside the gene matches: 5. The CDR3 here is CASSRTSGPYEQYF. The CDR3 DNA is TGTGCCAGCAGCCGCACTAGCGGACCCTACGAGCAGTACTTC.

This chain joins TRBV28 and TRBJ2-7; the D gene is possibly TRBD2 (5 bases). Trimming took off 4 bases at V and 4 bases at J, with 11 bases between the two ends. From germline, CDR1 is MDHEN and CDR2 SYDVKM. The length of the CDR3 is 13 residues. The CDR3 loop reads CASSSYGEYEQYF. CDR3 DNA: TGTGCCAGCAGTTCATACGGGGAATACGAGCAGTACTTC.

The rearrangement joins TRBV2 to TRBJ2-2, with 11 bases aligning to TRBD1. Germline V gene sequence: CDR1 SNHLY, CDR2 FYNNEI. V was pared by 10 bases and J by 4 bases, with 8 bases of the junction left unmatched. The CDR3 is 15 amino acids. As DNA, the CDR3 is TGTGCCACCAAGAAGGGGACAGGGGGCACCGGGGAGCTGTTTTTT. It yields the protein CATKKGTGGTGELFF.